This TCR beta chain was recovered during a study of technical replicates of blood from several donors. Trimming pared 6 bases from V and 2 bases from J, leaving 20 bases between. This CDR3 spans 17 amino acids. Germline CDR1 and CDR2: WNHNN and SYGVQD (reference sequence). Using immunoSEQ multiplex PCR, the repertoire was profiled, and TCRdb retains in-frame clones only, with some absent. The table has tens of thousands of clones, approximately 92% seen once. This clonotype was sampled from a human donor in good health. The chain combines TRBV10-1 with TRBJ1-5; the D gene is possibly TRBD1 (6 bases). Sequencing used T cells isolated from PBMCs. The CDR3 here is CASREGRGAPGNQPQHF. DNA of the CDR3: TGCGCCAGCAGGGAAGGGCGGGGGGCGCCGGGCAATCAGCCCCAGCATTTT.